This T cell receptor beta chain was documented in a study of long-term antiretroviral therapy in people with HIV. Study results and limitations: Pre-ART clonal expansion yielded clones that dominated the repertoire at all time points. Diversity rose after ART but stayed below transplant donor controls.

At survey level, the immunoSEQ assay was run in its v3.0 version. Profiled with immunoSEQ multiplex PCR; TCRdb holds only in-frame clones, not every one. Counted here are about 31,000 clones, roughly nine tenths occurring once; the ten biggest clones make up more than 6.5%. The germline V gene encodes CDR1 SGHRS and CDR2 YFSETQ. There are 16 residues in the CDR3. The V end was cut by 1 base, the J end by 2 bases, with 16 bases between. Note on this clone: The antigen remains unidentified.

This chain joins TRBV5-1 and TRBJ2-7, with D uncertain. Sequences were derived from unsorted PBMCs, sampled roughly 5 years before starting antiretroviral therapy. This receptor was identified in a man aged 50-59 years with HIV. CDR3 in DNA: TGCGCCAGCAGCTTGAGTGGGGTTAGTCTTACCTACGAGCAGTACTTC. It codes for CASSLSGVSLTYEQYF. Full variable domain (remainder filled in from reference TRBV5-1 and TRBJ2-7): KAGVTQTPRYLIKTRGQQVTLSCSPISGHRSVSWYQQTPGQGLQFLFEYFSETQRNKGNFPGRFSGRQFSNSRSEMNVSTLELGDSALYLCASSLSGVSLTYEQYFGPGTRLTVT.